This T cell receptor (beta chain) originates from a study of blood T cell repertoires in COVID-19. Study as a whole: Researchers got acute and convalescent COVID-19 samples from the United States, Italy and Spain. Sample material is recorded as cDNA or gDNA derived from T cells, B-cell-depleted T cells, or PBMCs.

Per the original methods: The authors estimated nucleated cell counts from reference gene primer amplification. Repertoires were generated with immunoSEQ multiplex PCR, while TCRdb's copy carries only in-frame clones and drops some. V, J and clone size are taken as reported in that table, and D and trimming were inferred from the DNA itself. Of over 150,000 clones in the sample, 84% were seen once. Germline loops: CDR1 SGHVS, CDR2 FQNEAQ. The CDR3 extends over 16 amino acids. The V gene end was trimmed by 1 base and the J gene end by 5 bases; junction bases not matched to a gene: 7. The rearrangement joins TRBV7-8 to TRBJ2-2; 7 bases agree with TRBD2. The TCR was taken from a man between 18 and 35 years old with active or convalescent COVID-19. The specimen sequenced was peripheral blood. The CDR3 coding sequence is TGTGCCAGCAGCTTAGGGTTAGCGGGTTCAACCGGGGAGCTGTTTTTT. It codes for CASSLGLAGSTGELFF. The variable domain in full, completed from reference TRBV7-8 and TRBJ2-2, reads GAGVSQSPRYKVAKRGQDVALRCDPISGHVSLFWYQQALGQGPEFLTYFQNEAQLDKSGLPSDRFFAERPEGSVSTLKIQRTQQEDSAVYLCASSLGLAGSTGELFFGEGSRLTVL.